This T cell receptor beta chain originates from a study of T cell responses to AZD1222 COVID-19 vaccine. Looked up from germline, CDR1 is GTSNPN and CDR2 is SVGIG (reference sequence). This CDR3 comprises 14 residues. Deletions cut 4 bases from V and 3 bases from J, with 15 bases between. Produced via immunoSEQ multiplex PCR; TCRdb's table is partial and in-frame only. Here the sample spans around 100,000 clones, about 91% being singletons. Sequences were derived from peripheral blood, sampled on day 0 of AZD1222 vaccination. The TCR comes from an adult in good health. The chain couples TRBV30 to TRBJ1-2; D unclear. The CDR3 bases are TGTGCCTGGAAAAGATTCGCCTTAGACTATGGCTACACCTTC. Translating gives CAWKRFALDYGYTF.